This is a list of T cell receptor beta chains from one sample in a study of blood T cell repertoires in COVID-19. Method: immunoSEQ multiplex PCR; TCRdb's copy keeps in-frame clones and lacks some. This sample has a few hundred thousand clones, with over 80% found just once. Input material: peripheral blood. The receptors come from a woman between 40 and 50 years old who had recovered from COVID-19. Each CDR3 is given without its conserved first and last residue.

v_gene	j_gene	CDR3aa
TRBV18	TRBJ1-3	ASSPQQGAEDTIY
TRBV7-9	TRBJ1-2	ASNLAGQSYGYT
TRBV10-3	TRBJ1-6	AISGTGSPLH
TRBV2	TRBJ1-1	ARSAVEAF
TRBV5-1	TRBJ2-2	ASSLGAANTGELF
TRBV27	TRBJ1-1	ASSPGQPNTEAF
TRBV10-3	TRBJ1-1	AISGTDRATEAF
TRBV9	TRBJ2-1	ASSGQASYNEQF
TRBV7-9	TRBJ1-2	AISTGTYGYT
TRBV5-4	TRBJ1-4	ASSSGQENEKLF
TRBV2	TRBJ1-4	ASRGQKLGEKLF
TRBV6-5	TRBJ1-1	ASSYGTDRPAF
TRBV19	TRBJ2-7	ASSIGGTSIFHEQY
TRBV30	TRBJ1-6	AWSEGQANSPLH
TRBV5-1	TRBJ1-5	ASSTGQGHQPQH
TRBV21-1	TRBJ2-7	ASSTGRPDREQGGYEQY
TRBV6-5	TRBJ2-7	ASRGGTGRVEQY
TRBV7-9	TRBJ1-2	ASDRGAYGYT
TRBV5-1	TRBJ2-7	ASSLRTGGPTYEQY
TRBV18	TRBJ1-1	ASSPTGQDYEAF
TRBV4-1	TRBJ2-7	ASSQETGGPLSSYEQY
TRBV5-4	TRBJ2-7	ASSLKGLAPYEQY
TRBV5-1	TRBJ1-3	ASSPQGAGGNTIY
TRBV16	TRBJ2-1	ASSQSDRGNEQF
TRBV20-1	TRBJ1-5	SASEQGDQPQH
TRBV5-1	TRBJ2-7	ASSLFKAGGSYEQY
TRBV5-1	TRBJ2-7	ASTAGGGSYEQY
TRBV2	TRBJ1-2	ASSGTGVYYGYT
TRBV27	TRBJ1-5	ASSYLPDIPYSNQPQH
TRBV5-5	TRBJ2-3	ASSFGLAGRFTDTQY
TRBV27	TRBJ2-7	ASSSLTGWAYEQY
TRBV29-1	TRBJ2-5	SVRQGASETQY
TRBV6-6	TRBJ1-6	ASSLQGLENSPLH
TRBV18	TRBJ2-2	ASSSTDRGNTGELF
TRBV6-5	TRBJ1-6	ASRRDSLQSPLH
TRBV28	TRBJ2-7	ASTPGGPGTGALEQY
TRBV11-1	TRBJ2-5	ASVAGGPFQETQY
TRBV6-5	TRBJ2-7	ASSYRGNYEQY
TRBV2	TRBJ1-2	ASSIGTGIDYGYT
TRBV4-1	TRBJ1-4	ASSQELTRNEKLF
TRBV2	TRBJ1-5	ASSGDFNQPQH
TRBV5-4	TRBJ2-3	ASSVDTSGGPRDTQY
TRBV19	TRBJ1-2	ASSIAGTGNYHGYT
TRBV19	TRBJ1-6	ASTETYNSPLH
TRBV18	TRBJ2-7	ASSPGQGSYEQY
TRBV5-6	TRBJ2-7	ASSPGSPYEQY
TRBV9	TRBJ2-3	ASSVVSGGSLSYTQY
TRBV2	TRBJ1-6	ASRMGQRDSPLH
TRBV5-4	TRBJ2-7	ASSSRTGGHEQY
TRBV5-3	TRBJ1-5	ARSWDRDGNQPQH
TRBV28	TRBJ1-1	ASREGPSNTEAF